This T cell receptor (beta chain) comes out of a study of metastatic and nonmetastatic thyroid tumors. Overall study: Malignant and benign thyroid patients had repertoires compared in peripheral blood and tumor or nodule tissue.

Study results and caveats: For both blood and tumor, malignant thyroid tumors reportedly showed significantly higher TCR beta diversity than benign nodules did.

Of note for this clone: The target antigen is unknown. One junction end disagrees with the germline gene, perhaps due to a read error. Different DNA sequences within this sample yield the same CDR3.

Per the germline V gene, CDR1 is SGHTA and CDR2 is FQGTGA. CDR3 size: 15 residues. Authors' methods: Clinicopathological groups of papillary thyroid cancer showed CDR3 differences that were used to build a distant-metastasis classifier. MiXCR re-clonotyped the PCR reads for TCRdb. In this record, the V and J calls reflect TCRdb's handling and not the investigators' own analysis. The data show tens of thousands of clones, around 33% seen once. All patients reached thyroid surgery having received no treatment beforehand. This sequence was found in a female donor with papillary thyroid cancer or a benign thyroid nodule (not recorded which). Some clones in this sample may be carry-over from other donors' samples. V is TRBV7-3 and J is TRBJ1-1, with D possibly matching TRBD1 (6 bases). The sample comprised tumor tissue. The CDR3 DNA follows: TGCGCCAGCAGCCCCGACGGGGGCGATAACACTGAAGCTTTCTTT. This encodes CASSPDGGDNTEAFF.